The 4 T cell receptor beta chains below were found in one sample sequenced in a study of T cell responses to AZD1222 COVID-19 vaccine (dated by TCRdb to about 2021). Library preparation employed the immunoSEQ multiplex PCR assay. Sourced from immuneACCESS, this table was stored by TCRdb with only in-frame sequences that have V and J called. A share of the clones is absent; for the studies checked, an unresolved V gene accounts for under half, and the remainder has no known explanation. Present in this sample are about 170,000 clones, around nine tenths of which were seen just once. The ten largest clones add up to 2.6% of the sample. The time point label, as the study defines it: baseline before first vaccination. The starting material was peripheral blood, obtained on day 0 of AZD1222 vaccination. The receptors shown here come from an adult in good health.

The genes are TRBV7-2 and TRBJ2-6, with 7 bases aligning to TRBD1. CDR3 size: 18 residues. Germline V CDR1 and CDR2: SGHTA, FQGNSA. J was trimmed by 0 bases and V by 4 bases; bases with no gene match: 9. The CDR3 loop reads CASSSPRGYSSGANVLTF. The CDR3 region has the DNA TGTGCCAGCAGCTCCCCCAGGGGGTACAGCTCTGGGGCCAACGTCCTGACTTTC.

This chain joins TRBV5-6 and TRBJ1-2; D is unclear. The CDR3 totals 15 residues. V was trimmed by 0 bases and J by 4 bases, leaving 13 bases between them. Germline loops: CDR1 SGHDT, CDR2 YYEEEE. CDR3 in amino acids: CASSLGTGVPYGYTF. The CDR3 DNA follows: TGTGCCAGCAGCTTGGGTACGGGAGTACCCTATGGCTACACCTTC.

Here the CDR3 reads CATSDHGQGGFYEQYF. The CDR3 region has the DNA TGTGCCACCAGTGACCATGGACAGGGGGGGTTTTACGAGCAGTACTTC. The chain combines TRBV24-1 with TRBJ2-7; 10 bases agree with TRBD1. Per germline, CDR1 KGHDR and CDR2 SFDVKD. V lost 4 bases and J lost 4; bases outside the gene matches: 9. This CDR3 spans 16 amino acids.

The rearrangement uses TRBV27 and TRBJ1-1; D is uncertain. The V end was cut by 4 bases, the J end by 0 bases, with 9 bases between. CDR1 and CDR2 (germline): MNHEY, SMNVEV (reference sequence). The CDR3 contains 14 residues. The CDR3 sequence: CASSSGGLNTEAFF. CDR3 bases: TGTGCCAGCAGTTCAGGCGGATTGAACACTGAAGCTTTCTTT.